Below, one T cell receptor (beta chain) is given with its context. Germline and junction disagree at one end, which may indicate a read error. The data are from a study of blood T cell repertoires in COVID-19. The overall study: Acute-phase and convalescent COVID-19 samples originated in the United States, Italy and Spain. T cells, B-cell-depleted T cells, or PBMCs supplied cDNA or gDNA.

Seattle researchers signed up patients amid active infection and tracked them longitudinally. There are 14 residues in the CDR3. Germline V gene data show CDR1 as SGHRS and CDR2 as YFSETQ. Sequencing used immunoSEQ multiplex PCR; TCRdb keeps in-frame clones, though not all of them. The table lists approximately 150,000 clones, 85% to 90% of them singletons, with about an eighth in the top ten. The sequence was obtained from a man aged 18 to 29 with COVID-19, enrolled during active disease. Source material: peripheral blood. This sequence joins TRBV5-1 and TRBJ1-4; D gene unclear. In nucleotides, the CDR3 is TGCGCCAGCGCCCAGACTGCCTCTAATGAAAAACTGCTTTTT. Residues: CASAQTASNEKLLF.